One sample yielded the 27 T cell receptor beta chains listed below, sequenced in a study of blood T cell repertoires in COVID-19. Assay: immunoSEQ multiplex PCR; the TCRdb copy retains only in-frame clones and omits some. The data show approximately 49,000 clones, 68% seen once. The source material was peripheral blood. The receptors derive from a woman between 65 and 79 years old with acute or convalescent COVID-19.

This chain joins TRBV5-1 and TRBJ2-2; tentatively, D is TRBD2 (5 bases). Per germline, CDR1 SGHRS and CDR2 YFSETQ. The CDR3 sequence is 15 residues long. With 0 bases removed from V and 4 bases from J, the gap between germline ends came to 10 bases. CDR3 nucleotide sequence: TGCGCCAGCAGCTTGGATTTAGCGTCCACCGGGGAGCTGTTTTTT. Translation gives CASSLDLASTGELFF.

The chain recombines TRBV14 with TRBJ2-3; 9 positions agree with TRBD2. Losses at the gene ends were 2 bases for V and 4 bases for J; bases not matched to a gene: 4. Looked up from germline, CDR1 is SGHDN and CDR2 is FVKESK. There are 15 residues in the CDR3. The CDR3 DNA sequence: TGTGCCAGCAGCCAACGCGGGAGGGCCGCAGATACGCAGTATTTT. Translation gives CASSQRGRAADTQYF.

The J gene is TRBJ2-2, the V gene TRBV3-1 (or the pseudogene TRBV3-2), with D unresolved. This CDR3 spans 14 amino acids. Trimming removed 1 base at V and 5 bases at J, with 8 bases between. Germline V gene data show CDR1 as LGHDT and CDR2 as YNNKEL (reference sequence). CDR3 amino acids: CASSQGLVTGELFF. CDR3 nucleotides: TGTGCCAGCAGCCAAGGTCTAGTTACCGGGGAGCTGTTTTTT.

The chain couples TRBV3-1 (or the pseudogene TRBV3-2) to TRBJ2-7, with D possibly being TRBD2 (5 bases). The V and J ends lost 3 bases and 1 base respectively, with 16 bases between them. Germline CDR1 is LGHDT and CDR2 is YNNKEL (reference sequence). There are 16 residues in the CDR3. The DNA of the CDR3 is TGTGCCAGCAGCCAGGTTGGGAGCGGCCCTTCCTACGAGCAGTACTTC. Its protein product is CASSQVGSGPSYEQYF.

Here the CDR3 reads CASSYSGDSGELFF. CDR3 coding DNA: TGTGCCAGCAGTTACTCAGGGGACTCCGGGGAGCTGTTTTTT. The chain uses TRBV6-2 or TRBV6-3 and TRBJ2-2; TRBD2 is a possible D gene (6 bases). Germline CDR1 is MNHEY and CDR2 is SVGEGT. The V end was cut by 0 bases, the J end by 6 bases, with 8 bases between. The CDR3 spans 14 residues.

This clone is a singleton in its sample. For the CDR3, the DNA is TGTGCCTGGAGTGTTAGAGGACAGGGGAATTCACCCCTCCACTTT. It is translated as CAWSVRGQGNSPLHF. The genes are TRBV30 and TRBJ1-6; TRBD1 matches 9 bases. Per germline, CDR1 GTSNPN and CDR2 SVGIG (reference sequence). The CDR3 runs 15 residues. Unmatched junction bases numbered 4, after V lost 0 bases and J lost 7 bases.

The chain carries TRBV29-1 and TRBJ2-3, with 13 bases matching TRBD2. From germline, CDR1 is SQVTM and CDR2 ANQGSEA. V was clipped by 7 bases and J by 0 bases; unmatched bases: 7. The CDR3 runs to 16 residues. The CDR3 DNA sequence: TGCAGCGCGGGACTAGCGGGGCCCAGTAGCACAGATACGCAGTATTTT. This codes for CSAGLAGPSSTDTQYF.

CDR3: CASSPRLADYYNEQFF. CDR3 DNA sequence: TGCGCCAGCAGCCCACGACTAGCGGATTATTACAATGAGCAGTTCTTC. The chain is built from TRBV5-1 and TRBJ2-1; 9 bases line up with TRBD2. The CDR3 length is 16 residues. Per the germline V gene, CDR1 is SGHRS and CDR2 is YFSETQ. The V segment lost 4 bases and the J segment 4 bases; nucleotides outside the gene matches: 9.

This clone was observed once. The V gene is TRBV7-3, the J gene TRBJ2-6; 9 bases are shared with TRBD1. CDR1 SGHTA and CDR2 FQGTGA come from the germline V gene. The CDR3 loop spans 17 amino acids. V lost 8 bases and J lost 0; bases outside the gene matches: 8. CDR3 bases: TGTGCCAGCCAAAGGGACAGGGAGAGCTCTGGGGCCAACGTCCTGACTTTC. Residues: CASQRDRESSGANVLTF.

The chain carries TRBV2 and TRBJ1-1, with TRBD1 matching over 7 bases. Trimming removed 7 bases from V and 0 bases from J; junction bases left unmatched: 5. Germline V gives CDR1 SNHLY, CDR2 FYNNEI. The CDR3 is 14 amino acids. The CDR3 DNA reads TGTGCCAGCAAAGGGGGCCGCATGAACACTGAAGCTTTCTTT. Its translation is CASKGGRMNTEAFF.

This chain uses TRBV10-3 with TRBJ2-5; D is undetermined. The ends were cut back, 2 bases at V and 5 bases at J, with 6 bases in the middle. CDR1 and CDR2 from the germline V gene are ENHRY and SYGVKD. The CDR3 has 12 residues. This CDR3 reads CAISENGETQYF. The CDR3 DNA reads as TGTGCCATCAGTGAGAACGGGGAGACCCAGTACTTC.

This clone has more than one count but fewer than ten. The chain carries TRBV28 and TRBJ2-5; tentatively, D is TRBD1 (6 bases). The CDR3 loop spans 19 amino acids. The ends were cut back, 5 bases at V and 7 bases at J, with 32 bases in the middle. Germline assignment: CDR1 MDHEN and CDR2 SYDVKM. CDR3 sequence (DNA): TGTGCCAGCAGTCCCGACAGATTCGGACGACAACGCGACAGGATGACCCAGTACTTC. Amino acid sequence: CASSPDRFGRQRDRMTQYF.

This rearrangement joins TRBV19 to TRBJ2-7, with D tentatively TRBD2 (6 bases). The CDR3 is made up of 15 amino acids. V was cut by 1 base and J by 0 bases, with 10 bases left in between. Germline CDR1 LNHDA, CDR2 SQIVND (reference sequence). CDR3 in amino acids: CASSIAEGSSYEQYF. The CDR3 DNA follows: TGTGCCAGTAGTATAGCGGAGGGGAGCTCCTACGAGCAGTACTTC.

The chain links TRBV6-6 to TRBJ2-3; maybe TRBD2 (6 bases). This CDR3 comprises 14 residues. V was cut by 6 bases and J by 6 bases, with 16 bases left in between. CDR1 MNHNY and CDR2 SVGAGI come from the germline V gene (reference sequence). CDR3 loop: CASSQPSLADTQYF. CDR3 nucleotide sequence: TGTGCCAGCAGCCAACCAAGTCTAGCGGATACGCAGTATTTT.

This sequence joins TRBV18 and TRBJ2-7, with 7 bases aligning to TRBD2. The CDR3 runs 15 residues. Germline loops: CDR1 KGHSH, CDR2 LQKENI. V dropped 3 bases and J dropped 4; count of bases not matched to a gene: 9. The CDR3 coding sequence is TGTGCCAGCTCACCGCGGGGGACTCCCCCTTACGAGCAGTACTTC. As protein: CASSPRGTPPYEQYF.

The V gene is TRBV28, the J gene TRBJ2-1, with 9 bases lining up with TRBD1. Per germline, CDR1 MDHEN and CDR2 SYDVKM. The J segment lost 8 bases and the V segment lost 6 bases, leaving 11 bases of the junction unmatched. The CDR3 is made up of 15 amino acids. Here the CDR3 DNA reads TGTGCCAGCAGCCATCATGGACAGGGGAGCGATGAGCAGTTCTTC. Its protein product is CASSHHGQGSDEQFF.

Sample share makes this clone medium-sized. The chain has TRBV6-4 and TRBJ2-7; 9 bases match TRBD2. The length of the CDR3 is 16 residues. Per the germline V gene, CDR1 is MRHNA and CDR2 is SNTAGT. After removal of 7 bases from V and 2 bases from J, the junction contained 12 bases not matched to a gene. CDR3 nucleotides: TGTGCCAGCATCCCTGGGCTAGCGGGGCCCGCCTACGAGCAGTACTTC. Amino acid sequence: CASIPGLAGPAYEQYF.

The rearrangement joins TRBV20-1 to TRBJ2-2, with 8 positions matching TRBD2. CDR1 is DFQATT, CDR2 SNEGSKA, per germline (reference sequence). Germline trimming cut 3 bases from V and 6 bases from J; bases unmatched to any gene: 3. The CDR3 is 13 amino acids. CDR3 sequence: CSASIGRAGELFF. DNA of the CDR3: TGCAGTGCTAGTATCGGGAGGGCCGGGGAGCTGTTTTTT.

This chain joins TRBV6-5 and TRBJ2-7; D is possibly TRBD1 (6 bases). The CDR3 totals 15 residues. Germline CDR1 is MNHEY and CDR2 is SVGAGI. With 6 bases removed from V and 6 bases from J, the gap between germline ends came to 21 bases. The chain's CDR3 is CASRAAQGLTTEQYF. Written as DNA, the CDR3 is TGTGCCAGCAGGGCGGCACAGGGATTGACTACCGAGCAGTACTTC.

This chain links TRBV7-3 with TRBJ1-4; D gene ambiguous. Germline assignment: CDR1 SGHTA and CDR2 FQGTGA. This CDR3 spans 15 amino acids. V lost 3 bases, J lost 8 bases, and 16 bases lay in between. Written as DNA, the CDR3 is TGTGCCAGCAGCTTTTTCCTCCCCGGGAGGGAAAAACTGTTTTTT. Its protein is CASSFFLPGREKLFF.

Concerning this clone: A junction boundary mismatches the germline segment, possibly from a read error. The gene calls are TRBV7-9 and TRBJ2-4; unclear D gene. The CDR3 is 13 amino acids. CDR1 and CDR2 (germline): SEHNR, FQNEAQ (reference sequence). In DNA form, the CDR3 reads TGTGCCAGCAGCACTATGACGGCTGACTTGGTGGACTTC. This encodes CASSTMTADLVDF.

The count of this clone is one. The gene calls are TRBV7-2 and TRBJ1-1; 7 positions match TRBD1. Trimming removed 5 bases from V and 1 base from J; junction bases left unmatched: 4. Germline V lookup: CDR1 SGHTA, CDR2 FQGNSA. The CDR3 totals 14 residues. The CDR3 DNA sequence: TGTGCCAGCAGCCCGGGACAGTCGAACACTGAAGCTTTCTTT. Amino acid sequence: CASSPGQSNTEAFF.

J is TRBJ1-4 and V is TRBV11-2; no reliable D call. The CDR3 is 16 residues long. Trimming took 0 bases from V and 7 from J, leaving 15 bases between them. In germline, CDR1 is SGHAT, CDR2 FQNNGV. For the CDR3, the DNA is TGTGCCAGCAGCTTAGATGGGTCCTGGGGAGGTGAAAAACTGTTTTTT. Translated, it gives CASSLDGSWGGEKLFF.

The chain carries TRBV7-2 and TRBJ2-1; TRBD2 matches 9 bases. V was clipped by 5 bases and J by 7 bases; unmatched bases: 6. CDR1 is SGHTA, CDR2 FQGNSA, per germline. CDR3 length equals 14 residues. In DNA form, the CDR3 reads TGTGCCAGCAGCGCCGGACTAGCGAGGAATGAGCAGTTCTTC. Protein sequence: CASSAGLARNEQFF. Complete variable domain (other parts from reference TRBV7-2 and TRBJ2-1): GAGVSQSPSNKVTEKGKDVELRCDPISGHTALYWYRQSLGQGLEFLIYFQGNSAPDKSGLPSDRFSAERTGGSVSTLTIQRTQQEDSAVYLCASSAGLARNEQFFGPGTRLTVL.

There are a few counts of this clone. The genes are TRBV28 and TRBJ2-5; tentative D call: TRBD1 (7 bases). There are 13 residues in the CDR3. CDR1 is MDHEN and CDR2 is SYDVKM in the germline V gene. Deletions cut 8 bases from V and 5 bases from J, with 15 bases between. The CDR3 DNA sequence: TGTGCCAGCTTGACAGGGAGCGGGGAGACCCAGTACTTC. It encodes CASLTGSGETQYF.

In this sample, this clone turned up a few times. This chain's CDR3 is CASSQEFGAGVTYEQYF. The CDR3 DNA is TGTGCCAGCAGCCAGGAATTCGGGGCGGGAGTTACCTACGAGCAGTACTTC. The chain has TRBV3-1 (or the pseudogene TRBV3-2) and TRBJ2-7, with TRBD2 matching over 7 bases. Germline CDR1 LGHDT, CDR2 YNNKEL (reference sequence). The CDR3 totals 17 residues. The J segment lost 2 bases and the V segment lost 3 bases, leaving 13 bases of the junction unmatched.

This chain joins TRBV29-1 and TRBJ2-3; 8 bases fit TRBD1. The V gene end was trimmed by 1 base and the J gene end by 10 bases; junction bases not matched to a gene: 10. The CDR3 has 14 residues. Looked up from germline, CDR1 is SQVTM and CDR2 is ANQGSEA. The CDR3 here is CSVEGSGTGGPQYF. The CDR3 DNA sequence: TGCAGCGTTGAAGGCTCCGGGACAGGTGGTCCGCAGTATTTT.